This T cell receptor (beta chain) derives from a study of cytomegalovirus exposure and HLA in healthy donors (dated by TCRdb to the late 2010s). About the study as a whole: In an earlier analysis of some 610 of the donors, approximately 300 Gb of sequence data and 90 million to 120 million unique TCR beta sequences from about 190 million T cells were reported. An early release covering roughly 600 HLA-typed donors comprised roughly 300 gigabases of sequencing data and approximately 80 million unique TCR sequences. Among the roughly 400 genotyped donors, under 90% belonged to the genetic ancestry cluster associated with self-reported Caucasian donors. The study aimed to test whether signatures of past pathogen exposure could be identified by cataloging public T cell receptors. The T cell repertoires of roughly 660 subjects were profiled by immunosequencing and related to cytomegalovirus serostatus. Besides the first cohort of more than 650 subjects, a separate validation cohort made up of some 110 different subjects was used. The study combined high-throughput TCR immunosequencing, statistical association of individual TCRs with disease status, and machine learning to predict cytomegalovirus infection status. A later analysis re-analyzed previously published TCR beta repertoires from 550 to 700 donors and added high-resolution HLA genotyping to study TCR occurrence patterns. In the later analysis, no new phenotypic data were used to find candidate immune exposures; instead, reliance was placed on TCR beta sequences and their occurrence across donors. In an earlier analysis of 550 to 700 of the donors, high-throughput TCR beta sequencing was used to judge whether each TCR beta V gene segment behaved as functional or pseudogenic. Donor age, sex, ethnicity and CMV serostatus were compiled together with the repertoire data. A later genetic analysis used genome-wide SNP genotypes for about three fifths of the roughly 700 donors, treating that subset as a discovery cohort. Every discovery cohort repertoire had been produced on one sequencing platform. HLA typing included class I and class II loci at four-digit resolution. The number of typed donors differed by locus: about 620-640 for A, B, C, DRB1 and DQB1; approximately 540 for DQA1; around 580 for DPA1; and about 470 for DPB1. Because of strong linkage in the cohort, four or five DR-DQ haplotypes were treated as single units for association and clustering. Among under 450 genotyped donors of the cohort, an average of about 240,000 unique TCR beta nucleotide sequences were sequenced per donor, around 18% of them non-productive.

V lost 8 bases and J lost 8 bases, and the count of bases not matched to a germline gene is 3. Including the terminal cysteine and phenylalanine, the CDR3 comprises 12 residues. The CDR3 DNA has 36 bases and is translated from base 1. CDR1 and CDR2 are drawn from the germline V gene (reference sequence): LNHDA, SQIVND. What the study reported, not specific to this receptor: The cohort was sequenced for TCR beta chains only, and without alpha or paired-chain data the features that could be detected were limited. A group of highly shared sequence variants was considered likely to be a technical artifact of the sequencing pipeline. Because HLA typing was unavailable for some donors at each locus, only the typed subset was used in association tests. For the cohort, immune exposure information was limited to CMV serostatus. At a false discovery rate of 0.05, a later analysis linked some 17,000 TCR beta sequences to specific HLA alleles. In an earlier analysis of 587 of the donors, most TCR beta V segments appeared in productive rearrangements about 90% or about 30% of the time, broadly matching IMGT annotations. In a later analysis, the rate of TCR association differed among HLA loci, with DRB1 alleles having the most associated TCRs and HLA-C alleles having the fewest. The authors suggested that the approach could potentially be extended to other disease states and immunological phenotypes. Across donors, most TCR sequences were observed very rarely, whereas some public TCRs were present in many individuals. Strong co-occurrence of HLA alleles, especially DR and DQ, made assigning TCR associations to individual alleles difficult. In a later analysis, HLA-associated TCR beta chains showed more clonal expansion and lower generation probabilities than non-associated chains that were equally common. According to a later analysis, most CMV-associated TCR beta chains appeared to be HLA-restricted, and the HLA associations seemed to be driven largely by CMV exposure. A further reported finding was that TCR beta sequences accurately predicted the HLA-A and HLA-B alleles for most subjects in the first cohort. In both the original and validation cohorts, the classifier was reported to diagnose cytomegalovirus status with high specificity and sensitivity. Compared with the approximately 700-donor mean, donors in an Asian-associated ancestry cluster had fewer N-insertions in productive TCRs, according to a later genetic analysis. Because counts were too low, roughly 17 rarely observed V segments, including chromosome 9 orphons, were left out of the earlier analysis of approximately 500 of the donors. In vitro tests confirmed that a few of the cytomegalovirus-associated TCR beta chains recognize cytomegalovirus antigens. The 87-base-pair reads could not distinguish some IMGT-functional V segments, including TRBV6-2 and TRBV6-3, so those segments were excluded. Sequencing depth was assumed to be roughly uniform across donors in the presence/absence analyses, though that assumption may not hold. Correlated functional status among segregating V segments might be attributable to linkage disequilibrium, but an unknown experimental factor could not be ruled out. According to a later analysis, parvovirus B19, influenza, CMV and Epstein-Barr virus appeared linked to several top co-occurrence clusters. V-gene and J-gene trimming of TCR beta chains was associated with a missense DCLRE1C variant in a later genetic analysis, and the association was replicated in an independent cohort. A total of some 180 TCR beta chains were listed by the study as associated with cytomegalovirus.

Libraries came from the immunoSEQ multiplex PCR assay. A mixture of 60 forward primers for TCR Vbeta segments and 13 reverse primers for TCR Jbeta segments was used in the multiplex PCR. The CDR3 region of rearranged TCR beta genes was amplified from genomic DNA with a multiplex PCR assay. On the Illumina HiSeq System, the amplified TCR beta libraries were sequenced as 87-base-pair reads. As for the original processing: A later analysis tallied roughly 78 million unique TCR beta chains across the 610 or so repertoires, and about 12 million of those chains were shared by two or more donors. Raw reads were error-corrected and collapsed into unique sequences by a nearest-neighbor algorithm in which closely related sequences were merged to remove PCR and sequencing errors. To assign V, D and J gene segments, CDR3 sequences were aligned to IMGT reference sequences. For a sequence to be retained, a match of at least six nucleotides was required to both a V gene segment and a J gene segment. A rearrangement was called productive if the CDR3 had no stop codons and remained in frame with V and J, and every other rearrangement was called non-productive. Following IMGT convention, CDR3 was defined as the stretch from the second conserved V-encoded cysteine to the conserved J-encoded phenylalanine. The earlier analysis of more than 450 of the donors excluded sequences that lacked an unambiguous match to a single V gene segment. In an earlier analysis of some 590 of the donors, a V segment was called functional when productive rearrangements were above 56.7%, and segregating when the standard deviation between donors exceeded 5%. A statistical classification framework was built to diagnose cytomegalovirus status from the catalog of TCR beta chain sequences. In a later analysis, TCR nucleotide sequences were compared against IMGT/GENE-DB human TR gene sequences so that V and J genes could be assigned. Using the TCRdist pipeline, a later analysis assigned CDR3 sequences along with most-parsimonious VDJ recombination scenarios. In a later analysis, each TCR beta chain was defined by its CDR3 amino acid sequence together with its V-gene family, and reads without a unique V-gene family were excluded. In a later analysis, a few hundred highly shared, low-generation-probability nucleotide sequences were removed to address suspected cross-contamination and a sequencing artifact. A later analysis calculated a clonal expansion index for each public chain from normalized within-repertoire ranks of inferred template counts. A later analysis computed generation probabilities with a VDJ recombination model fitted to out-of-frame rearrangements, and checked the results against IGoR. In a later analysis, hypergeometric tests were used to score TCR-TCR, TCR-HLA and TCR-CMV co-occurrence, with a repertoire-size bias correction applied to TCR pairs. In a later analysis, false discovery rates were estimated by permuting HLA or CMV assignments 20 times. A later analysis grouped co-occurring TCRs with DBSCAN, adding TCRdist sequence similarity when clustering within HLA-allele-positive subsets. For co-occurrence clustering, repertoires with fewer than 30,000 or more than 120,000 public chains were excluded, along with roughly 5 repertoires with anomalous nucleotide sharing. Imported from immuneACCESS, the table was reduced by TCRdb to in-frame sequences with V and J called. These copies leave out some clones; in studies compared against another copy, an unresolved V gene accounts for under half, and the cause of the remainder is not known. The D gene and trimming were derived from the DNA, and the V and J assignments and clone size from that table. Counted in this sample were approximately 170,000 clones; over 60% of them appeared once. Approximately 4.8% of the sample rests with the top ten.

A word on this clone: Its antigen target is currently unknown. No qualities accompany the bases; no much larger clone lies one base away.

The cohort was made up of 500 to 800 healthy bone marrow donors. All cohort members were sampled while nominally healthy, although unrecorded immune exposures were likely present. The donor tested CMV seropositive and was one of the 289 seropositive cohort members. A peripheral blood sample was provided by each donor, and peripheral blood mononuclear cells were used for TCR beta sequencing. Genomic DNA was extracted from the blood cell samples with the Qiagen DNeasy Blood Extraction Kit. The specimen sequenced was PBMCs. The source is a man under 40 in good health and CMV-seropositive. The rearranged segments are TRBV19 and TRBJ2-1, with 10 junctional bases fitting TRBD2. In nucleotides, the sequence is TGTGCCAGTCGGACTAGCGGAGATGAGCAGTTCTTC. Protein translation: CASRTSGDEQFF.